This T cell receptor (beta chain) was sequenced in a study of T cell repertoires in cytomegalovirus infection. Turning to the study itself: TCR beta signatures that were public indicated CMV infection and matching HLA type.

TCRdb reanalysed the reads using MiXCR and keeps one entry per CDR3 protein. The sample consists of some 150,000 distinct CDR3 sequences, roughly 6.5% of them appearing once. This clonotype occurred many times. Its antigen is still unknown. General study results and limits: Ex vivo, HLA-C-restricted CMV-specific TCR beta clonotypes prevailed over the rest of the response.

Sequenced input: PBMCs. The clonotype was recovered from a human donor in good health (CMV status not recorded). Some clones in this sample may be carry-over from other donors' samples.

The CDR3 loop reads CASSWRGTSSTDTQYF. DNA for the CDR3: TGTGCCAGCAGCTGGAGGGGCACGTCTAGCACAGATACGCAGTATTTT. The rearrangement uses TRBV7-3 and TRBJ2-3; possible D gene TRBD2, 6 bases. Germline CDR1 reads SGHTA; CDR2 reads FQGTGA. V lost 4 bases and J lost 0, with 14 bases in between. This CDR3 is 16 amino acids long.